What follows are 9 T cell receptor beta chains derived from one specimen sequenced in a study of blood T cell repertoires in COVID-19. Assay: immunoSEQ multiplex PCR; the TCRdb copy retains only in-frame clones and omits some. The table has tens of thousands of clones, about 91% seen once. Sequencing was carried out using peripheral blood. The receptors originated from a man aged 50-59 years with active COVID-19.

The chain uses TRBV14 and TRBJ1-4; D not certain. Germline CDR1 reads SGHDN; CDR2 reads FVKESK. The CDR3 totals 14 residues. Trimming pared 2 bases from V and 6 bases from J, leaving 10 bases between. The CDR3 nucleotides read TGTGCCAGCAGCCAATGGATAGAGGATGAAAAACTGTTTTTT. Its translation: CASSQWIEDEKLFF.

The rearrangement links TRBV9 to TRBJ2-1; D possibly corresponds to TRBD1 (5 bases). CDR1 is SGDLS, CDR2 YYNGEE, per germline. CDR3 length equals 14 residues. V was pared by 1 base and J by 5 bases, with 10 bases between. The CDR3 is CASSVLDSNNEQFF. The CDR3 DNA follows: TGTGCCAGCAGCGTACTCGACAGTAACAATGAGCAGTTCTTC. Full variable domain (rest looked up from reference TRBV9 and TRBJ2-1): DSGVTQTPKHLITATGQRVTLRCSPRSGDLSVYWYQQSLDQGLQFLIQYYNGEERAKGNILERFSAQQFPDLHSELNLSSLELGDSALYFCASSVLDSNNEQFFGPGTRLTVL.

The V and J genes are TRBV29-1 and TRBJ1-2; 8 bases fit TRBD1. Trimming cost V 6 bases and J 5 bases; bases outside gene matches: 8. The CDR3 has 13 amino acids. Germline V lookup: CDR1 SQVTM, CDR2 ANQGSEA. The DNA for the CDR3 is TGCAGCGTAGTACAGGGGGTAAGGTATGGCTACACCTTC. The encoded protein is CSVVQGVRYGYTF.

The rearrangement uses TRBV6-5 and TRBJ2-5, with unresolved D. The V and J ends lost 8 bases and 7 bases respectively, with 20 bases between them. Germline V gene sequence: CDR1 MNHEY, CDR2 SVGAGI. CDR3 length: 14 amino acids. DNA for the CDR3: TGTGCCAGCTCTATGGGCAGACAAGCTCGGACCCAGTACTTC. Its translation: CASSMGRQARTQYF.

This clone has just a few counts. The V call is TRBV7-9, the J call TRBJ2-7; 7 bases agree with TRBD2. Germline V gives CDR1 SEHNR, CDR2 FQNEAQ (reference sequence). V was pared by 5 bases and J by 4 bases, with 8 bases of the junction left unmatched. The CDR3 is 14 residues long. CDR3 in amino acids: CASSPAGEAYEQYF. In nucleotides, the CDR3 is TGTGCCAGCAGCCCGGCGGGGGAGGCGTACGAGCAGTACTTC.

This rearrangement joins TRBV28 to TRBJ2-1; D perhaps matches TRBD2 (5 bases). Germline assignment: CDR1 MDHEN and CDR2 SYDVKM. Trimming pared 5 bases from V and 0 bases from J, leaving 20 bases between. The CDR3 contains 18 residues. This chain's CDR3 is CASSTPQERPSSYNEQFF. The CDR3 coding sequence is TGTGCCAGCAGTACACCCCAGGAGCGGCCTAGCTCCTACAATGAGCAGTTCTTC.

The J gene is TRBJ1-1, the V gene TRBV7-9; perhaps TRBD1 as D (6 bases). This CDR3 is 15 amino acids long. Germline CDR1 reads SEHNR; CDR2 reads FQNEAQ (reference sequence). Trimming shortened V by 2 bases and J by 6 bases, and 16 bases separated the two germline ends. The CDR3 DNA reads TGTGCCAGCAGCTTATGGGGGCAGGGGAGTTCTGAAGCTTTCTTT. This sequence encodes CASSLWGQGSSEAFF.

The chain carries TRBV7-9 and TRBJ2-1, with 14 bases identical to TRBD2. CDR1 and CDR2 from the germline V gene are SEHNR and FQNEAQ (reference sequence). Losses at the gene ends were 4 bases for V and 7 bases for J; bases not matched to a gene: 12. CDR3 length: 18 amino acids. CDR3: CASSWAPGLAGVLNEQFF. The CDR3 DNA sequence: TGTGCCAGCAGCTGGGCTCCGGGACTAGCGGGAGTTTTGAATGAGCAGTTCTTC.

The J gene is TRBJ2-5, the V gene TRBV19, with 7 bases that match TRBD1. Germline V gene data show CDR1 as LNHDA and CDR2 as SQIVND (reference sequence). The CDR3 extends over 15 amino acids. Unmatched junction bases numbered 6, after V lost 2 bases and J lost 3 bases. In DNA form, the CDR3 reads TGTGCCAGTAGTATAAGACAGGGTCGGGAAGAGACCCAGTACTTC. This sequence encodes CASSIRQGREETQYF.